These 27 T cell receptor beta chains were sequenced from one sample in a study of siplizumab effects on memory and regulatory T cells. Clones were read by immunoSEQ multiplex PCR, and TCRdb kept only the in-frame ones, dropping some. The sample consists of 100,000 or so clones, about 92% of them appearing once. The sequencing sample was made of CD4+ T cells sorted from blood. The receptors shown here come from a human donor in good health.

As concerns this clone: Within the sample, other DNA sequences also encode this same CDR3. The chain is built from TRBV7-3 and TRBJ2-5; 7 bases map to TRBD2. Trimming cost V 3 bases and J 2 bases; bases outside gene matches: 3. The germline V gene has CDR1 SGHTA and CDR2 FQGTGA. The CDR3 loop spans 14 amino acids. CDR3 amino acids: CASSLSGGQETQYF. The CDR3 bases are TGTGCCAGCAGCTTGTCGGGAGGTCAAGAGACCCAGTACTTC.

CDR3 DNA: TGTGCCAGCTCGGACGGAGGGTCATACGAGCAGTACTTC. This translates into CASSDGGSYEQYF. The V call is TRBV6-5, the J call TRBJ2-7; TRBD2 might be the D (6 bases). The CDR3 is made up of 13 amino acids. Germline-derived CDR1 and CDR2 are MNHEY and SVGAGI. Trimming removed 8 bases at V and 4 bases at J, with 15 bases between.

This clone has just a few counts. The V and J genes are TRBV18 and TRBJ2-1; D possibly corresponds to TRBD1 (6 bases). Germline CDR1 is KGHSH and CDR2 is LQKENI. V was pared by 3 bases and J by 8 bases, with 14 bases between. The CDR3 spans 14 residues. The CDR3 bases are TGTGCCAGCTCACCTGGAACAGGGAAGTATGAGCAGTTCTTC. Protein: CASSPGTGKYEQFF. The full variable domain, its missing parts supplied by reference TRBV18 and TRBJ2-1, is NAGVMQNPRHLVRRRGQEARLRCSPMKGHSHVYWYRQLPEEGLKFMVYLQKENIIDESGMPKERFSAEFPKEGPSILRIQQVVRGDSAAYFCASSPGTGKYEQFFGPGTRLTVL.

The V gene is TRBV7-2, the J gene TRBJ2-5, with 7 positions matching TRBD2. The trim removed 0 bases at V and 7 bases at J, leaving 2 bases unmatched. CDR1 and CDR2 from the germline V gene are SGHTA and FQGNSA. The CDR3 consists of 13 residues. The CDR3 reads CASSLAWEGTQYF. For the CDR3, the DNA is TGTGCCAGCAGCTTAGCTTGGGAGGGGACCCAGTACTTC. The complete variable domain, with remaining parts taken from reference TRBV7-2 and TRBJ2-5, reads GAGVSQSPSNKVTEKGKDVELRCDPISGHTALYWYRQSLGQGLEFLIYFQGNSAPDKSGLPSDRFSAERTGGSVSTLTIQRTQQEDSAVYLCASSLAWEGTQYFGPGTRLLVL.

V usage is TRBV5-1 and J usage is TRBJ1-2, with unresolved D. Germline V lookup: CDR1 SGHRS, CDR2 YFSETQ. This CDR3 is built from 12 residues. Trimming pared 0 bases from V and 4 bases from J, leaving 4 bases between. CDR3 sequence: CASSLGSYGYTF. The DNA of the CDR3 is TGCGCCAGCAGCTTGGGCAGCTATGGCTACACCTTC.

The chain is built from TRBV9 and TRBJ1-2; TRBD1 matches at 7 bases. The germline V gene encodes CDR1 SGDLS and CDR2 YYNGEE. The CDR3 sequence is 13 residues long. J gave up 8 bases and V 4 bases, and 8 bases lay outside the gene matches. In DNA form, the CDR3 reads TGTGCCAGCAGCCTGACAGGGCAGGGCGGCTACACCTTC. This sequence encodes CASSLTGQGGYTF.

The chain carries TRBV30 and TRBJ2-7; 9 bases line up with TRBD2. J was trimmed by 4 bases and V by 1 base; bases with no gene match: 5. CDR1 and CDR2 from the germline V gene are GTSNPN and SVGIG (reference sequence). The CDR3 extends over 14 amino acids. This chain's CDR3 is CAWSAAGGQYEQYF. The CDR3 DNA reads as TGTGCCTGGAGTGCAGCGGGAGGCCAGTACGAGCAGTACTTC.

The chain uses TRBV5-7 and TRBJ2-7; 12 bases fit TRBD2. TRBV5-7 is placed among ORFs of uncertain function. V was clipped by 4 bases and J by 5 bases; unmatched bases: 7. The CDR3 extends over 15 amino acids. CDR3 sequence: CASSPTSGRSHEQYF. Here the CDR3 DNA reads TGTGCCAGCAGCCCTACTAGCGGGAGGTCTCACGAGCAGTACTTC.

The rearrangement links TRBV30 to TRBJ1-2; D is possibly TRBD1 (5 bases). The CDR3 spans 12 residues. V gave up 5 bases and J gave up 1 base, with 8 bases separating them. Germline CDR1 is GTSNPN and CDR2 is SVGIG (reference sequence). Written as DNA, the CDR3 is TGTGCCTGGGGAGGGGTTAACTATGGCTACACCTTC. This encodes CAWGGVNYGYTF.

This clone was detected a few times. V gene TRBV30 combines with J gene TRBJ1-2; 7 nucleotides agree with TRBD1. Per the germline V gene, CDR1 is GTSNPN and CDR2 is SVGIG (reference sequence). V lost 0 bases and J lost 7; bases outside the gene matches: 5. This CDR3 region has 13 residues. The DNA of the CDR3 is TGTGCCTGGAGTGTAAAGGGGGCCTTTGGCTACACCTTC. This sequence encodes CAWSVKGAFGYTF.

The rearrangement joins TRBV7-2 to TRBJ2-1, with D unresolved. Germline V gives CDR1 SGHTA, CDR2 FQGNSA. The CDR3 extends over 11 amino acids. The ends were cut back, 7 bases at V and 7 bases at J, with 8 bases in the middle. The CDR3 coding sequence is TGTGCCAGCACCCCTTATAATGAGCAGTTCTTC. Its translation: CASTPYNEQFF.

The V gene is TRBV10-3, the J gene TRBJ1-1; weak D call: TRBD1 (6 bases). The CDR3 covers 16 residues. Germline assignment: CDR1 ENHRY and CDR2 SYGVKD. The ends were cut back, 2 bases at V and 4 bases at J, with 17 bases in the middle. This CDR3 reads CAISETVTGLGTEAFF. The CDR3 bases are TGTGCCATCAGTGAGACGGTCACAGGGCTGGGCACTGAAGCTTTCTTT.

The chain links TRBV27 to TRBJ2-1, with D maybe TRBD1 (6 bases). Germline-derived CDR1 and CDR2 are MNHEY and SMNVEV (reference sequence). The length of the CDR3 is 17 residues. V lost 3 bases, J lost 0 bases, and 15 bases lay in between. As DNA, the CDR3 is TGTGCCAGCAGTTTGGACAGAATTAGAAGCTCCTACAATGAGCAGTTCTTC. Amino acid sequence: CASSLDRIRSSYNEQFF.

This sequence joins TRBV5-1 and TRBJ2-3; D possibly corresponds to TRBD1 (6 bases). The CDR3 has 14 amino acids. Germline V gives CDR1 SGHRS, CDR2 YFSETQ. Trimming took 4 bases from V and 4 from J, leaving 13 bases between them. CDR3 in DNA: TGCGCCAGCAGCCTTCCGGGACAATCAGATACGCAGTATTTT. Protein sequence: CASSLPGQSDTQYF.

The genes are TRBV6-6 and TRBJ2-3, with 11 bases matching TRBD2. CDR3 size: 13 residues. Germline lookup yields CDR1 MNHNY and CDR2 SVGAGI (reference sequence). J gave up 8 bases and V 2 bases, and 0 bases lay outside the gene matches. CDR3 in DNA: TGTGCCAGCAGTTACGGACTAGCGGGTACGCAGTATTTT. Amino acid sequence: CASSYGLAGTQYF.

J is TRBJ1-3 and V is TRBV5-1, with D possibly TRBD1 on 6 matching bases. In germline, CDR1 is SGHRS, CDR2 YFSETQ. This CDR3 contains 15 residues. Between the trimmed V and J ends, which lost 4 bases and 9 bases, there was a span of 20 bases. DNA of the CDR3: TGCGCCAGCAGCCCAGGGGCCCAACCCGGAGGCACCATATATTTT. Its protein product is CASSPGAQPGGTIYF. The full variable domain, with the rest looked up from reference TRBV5-1 and TRBJ1-3, is KAGVTQTPRYLIKTRGQQVTLSCSPISGHRSVSWYQQTPGQGLQFLFEYFSETQRNKGNFPGRFSGRQFSNSRSEMNVSTLELGDSALYLCASSPGAQPGGTIYFGEGSWLTVV.

J is TRBJ2-2 and V is TRBV6-5; D call uncertain. Germline loops: CDR1 MNHEY, CDR2 SVGAGI. The CDR3 loop spans 14 amino acids. Trimming removed 3 bases from V and 3 bases from J, with 8 bases in between. CDR3 nucleotides: TGTGCCAGCAGTTATTTGGGGTACACCGGGGAGCTGTTTTTT. Encoded protein: CASSYLGYTGELFF.

The CDR3 DNA reads as TGTGCCAGCAGCGGGCAACAGGGGAACGCCTACGAGCAGTACTTC. As protein: CASSGQQGNAYEQYF. The chain combines TRBV7-9 with TRBJ2-7, with 7 bases fitting TRBD1. The CDR3 totals 15 residues. Germline V lookup: CDR1 SEHNR, CDR2 FQNEAQ (reference sequence). With 5 bases clipped from V and 2 bases from J, the junction kept 9 bases outside the gene matches.

The chain recombines TRBV27 with TRBJ1-5; the D gene is possibly TRBD1 (5 bases). Trimming removed 3 bases from V and 6 bases from J, with 9 bases in between. Germline assignment: CDR1 MNHEY and CDR2 SMNVEV (reference sequence). The CDR3 contains 13 residues. This chain's CDR3 is CASSLRGSQPQHF. For the CDR3, the DNA is TGTGCCAGCAGTTTGAGGGGTTCTCAGCCCCAGCATTTT.

The chain combines TRBV19 with TRBJ2-3; perhaps TRBD2 as D (6 bases). The CDR3 consists of 14 residues. The V gene lost 11 bases and the J gene lost 2 bases, with 17 bases spanning the gap. Per germline, CDR1 LNHDA and CDR2 SQIVND (reference sequence). As DNA, the CDR3 is TGTGCCTCTAATATCGGGCGGGACACAGATACGCAGTATTTT. Its protein product is CASNIGRDTDTQYF.

The rearrangement uses TRBV5-1 and TRBJ1-2; D is possibly TRBD1 (6 bases). The CDR3 extends over 13 amino acids. With 4 bases removed from V and 8 bases from J, the gap between germline ends came to 15 bases. Looked up from germline, CDR1 is SGHRS and CDR2 is YFSETQ. In DNA, the CDR3 is TGCGCCAGCAGCCAAGGATGGGGGGCAGGCTACACCTTC. Translated: CASSQGWGAGYTF.

CDR3: CASTRPNNEKLFF. CDR3 sequence (DNA): TGTGCCAGCACGAGGCCAAACAATGAAAAACTGTTTTTT. The V gene is TRBV6-1, the J gene TRBJ1-4; D ambiguous. V dropped 7 bases and J dropped 5 bases, with 11 bases sitting between them. This CDR3 is 13 amino acids long. CDR1 and CDR2 from the germline V gene are MNHNS and SASEGT.

The V gene is TRBV6-1, the J gene TRBJ1-5, with TRBD1 matching over 7 bases. Unmatched junction bases numbered 9, after V lost 6 bases and J lost 4 bases. Per germline, CDR1 MNHNS and CDR2 SASEGT. The CDR3 runs 15 residues. CDR3 nucleotides: TGTGCCAGCAGCCCCGCAGGGGGTCGTAATCAGCCCCAGCATTTT. Amino acid sequence: CASSPAGGRNQPQHF.

The chain has TRBV19 and TRBJ1-2; 7 nucleotides align to TRBD1. Germline V gene data show CDR1 as LNHDA and CDR2 as SQIVND (reference sequence). Germline trimming cut 3 bases from V and 6 bases from J; bases unmatched to any gene: 7. The CDR3 extends over 14 amino acids. The CDR3 DNA reads TGTGCCAGTAGTATCCGCGGCAGGGGGGATGGCTACACCTTC. Translated: CASSIRGRGDGYTF.

V and J are TRBV19 and TRBJ1-3; D remains unclear. V lost 5 bases and J 3 bases, leaving 11 bases between the germline ends. CDR1 LNHDA and CDR2 SQIVND come from the germline V gene (reference sequence). The CDR3 contains 14 residues. CDR3 region: CASSLRTGGNTIYF. CDR3 bases: TGTGCCAGTAGTTTACGGACGGGTGGAAACACCATATATTTT.

The rearrangement uses TRBV6-6 and TRBJ1-3; D is undetermined. V was shortened by 0 bases and J by 7 bases, with 13 bases between the two germline ends. The CDR3 is made up of 15 amino acids. The V gene's germline CDR1 is MNHNY and CDR2 SVGAGI (reference sequence). This CDR3 is CASSYSGGRGNTIYF. In DNA form, the CDR3 reads TGTGCCAGCAGTTACTCCGGTGGGCGCGGTAACACCATATATTTT.

The gene calls are TRBV19 and TRBJ1-1, with D possibly TRBD1 on 6 matching bases. This CDR3 is 14 amino acids long. V gave up 4 bases and J gave up 8 bases, with 17 bases separating them. The V gene's germline CDR1 is LNHDA and CDR2 SQIVND (reference sequence). This chain's CDR3 is CASSTNGGASEAFF. In DNA, the CDR3 is TGTGCCAGTAGTACCAACGGGGGGGCCTCCGAAGCTTTCTTT.